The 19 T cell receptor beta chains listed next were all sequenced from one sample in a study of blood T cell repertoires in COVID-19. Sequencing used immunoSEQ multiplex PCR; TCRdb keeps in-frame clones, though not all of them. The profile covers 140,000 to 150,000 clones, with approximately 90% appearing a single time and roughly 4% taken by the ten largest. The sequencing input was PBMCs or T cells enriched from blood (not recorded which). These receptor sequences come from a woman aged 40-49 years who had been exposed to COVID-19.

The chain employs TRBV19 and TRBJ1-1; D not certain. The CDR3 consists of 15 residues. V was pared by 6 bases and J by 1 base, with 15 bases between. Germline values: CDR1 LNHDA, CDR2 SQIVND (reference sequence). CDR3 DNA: TGTGCCAGTAGCACTGTGGGAGTTAGGAACACTGAAGCTTTCTTT. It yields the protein CASSTVGVRNTEAFF.

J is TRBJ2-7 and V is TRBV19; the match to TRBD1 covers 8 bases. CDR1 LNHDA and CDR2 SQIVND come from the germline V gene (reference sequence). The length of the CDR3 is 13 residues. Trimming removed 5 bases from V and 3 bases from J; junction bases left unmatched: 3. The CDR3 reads CASSSGQGYEQYF. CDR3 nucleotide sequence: TGTGCCAGTAGTTCCGGACAGGGCTACGAGCAGTACTTC.

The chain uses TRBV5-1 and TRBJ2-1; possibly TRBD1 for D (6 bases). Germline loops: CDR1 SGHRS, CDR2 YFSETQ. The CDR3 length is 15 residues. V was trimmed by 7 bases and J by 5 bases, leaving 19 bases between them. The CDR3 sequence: CASWGKTGPNNEQFF. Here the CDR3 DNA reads TGCGCCAGCTGGGGGAAAACAGGGCCCAACAATGAGCAGTTCTTC.

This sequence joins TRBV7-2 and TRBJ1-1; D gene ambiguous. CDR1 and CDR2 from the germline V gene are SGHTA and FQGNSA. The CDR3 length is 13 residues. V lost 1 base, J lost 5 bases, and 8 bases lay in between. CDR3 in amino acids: CASSLDPVTEAFF. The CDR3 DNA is TGTGCCAGCAGCTTAGATCCAGTGACTGAAGCTTTCTTT.

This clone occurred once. The CDR3 DNA follows: TGTGCCAGCAGTTTGTCTAGCGGATACCTTGGGTTCACCGGGGAGCTGTTTTTT. Its translation is CASSLSSGYLGFTGELFF. The J gene is TRBJ2-2, the V gene TRBV27, with 7 bases matching TRBD2. Looked up from germline, CDR1 is MNHEY and CDR2 is SMNVEV (reference sequence). V was clipped by 3 bases and J by 4 bases; unmatched bases: 14. This CDR3 has 18 residues.

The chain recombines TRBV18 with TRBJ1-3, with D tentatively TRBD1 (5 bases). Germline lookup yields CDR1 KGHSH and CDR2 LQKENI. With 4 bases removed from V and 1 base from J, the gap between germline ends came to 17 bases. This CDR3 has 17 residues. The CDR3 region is CASSLGTPPRSGNTIYF. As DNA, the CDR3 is TGTGCCAGCTCACTGGGGACTCCTCCAAGGTCTGGAAACACCATATATTTT.

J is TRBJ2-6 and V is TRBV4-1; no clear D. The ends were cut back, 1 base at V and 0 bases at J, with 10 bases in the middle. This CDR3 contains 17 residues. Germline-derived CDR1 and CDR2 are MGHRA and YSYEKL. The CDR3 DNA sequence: TGCGCCAGCAGCCAAGGCACGGGTTTCTCTGGGGCCAACGTCCTGACTTTC. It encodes CASSQGTGFSGANVLTF.

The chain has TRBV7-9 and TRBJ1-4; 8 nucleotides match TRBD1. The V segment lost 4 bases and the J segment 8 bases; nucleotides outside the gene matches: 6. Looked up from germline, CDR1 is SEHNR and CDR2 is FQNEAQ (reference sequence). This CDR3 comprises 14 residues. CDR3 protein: CASSSRGQEEKLFF. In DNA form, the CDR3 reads TGTGCCAGCAGCTCCAGGGGGCAGGAAGAAAAACTGTTTTTT.

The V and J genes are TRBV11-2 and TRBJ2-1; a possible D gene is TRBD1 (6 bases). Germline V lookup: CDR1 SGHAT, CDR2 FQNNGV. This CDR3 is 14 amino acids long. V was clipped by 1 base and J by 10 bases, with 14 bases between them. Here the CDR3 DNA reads TGTGCCAGCAGCTTAGGTGGGTCAGGGGTCGAGCAGTTCTTC. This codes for CASSLGGSGVEQFF.

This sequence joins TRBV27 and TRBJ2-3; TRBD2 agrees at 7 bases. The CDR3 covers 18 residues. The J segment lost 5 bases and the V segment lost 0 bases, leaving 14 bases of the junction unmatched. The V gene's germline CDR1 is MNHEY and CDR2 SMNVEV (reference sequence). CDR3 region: CASSLSWSRGDYRDTQYF. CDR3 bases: TGTGCCAGCAGTTTATCGTGGTCTCGTGGGGACTACCGAGATACGCAGTATTTT.

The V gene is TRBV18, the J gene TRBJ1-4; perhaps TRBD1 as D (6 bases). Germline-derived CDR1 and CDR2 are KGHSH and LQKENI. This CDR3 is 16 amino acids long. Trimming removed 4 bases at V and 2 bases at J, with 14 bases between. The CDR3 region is CASSRGQPRTNEKLFF. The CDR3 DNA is TGTGCCAGCTCACGAGGACAGCCCAGGACTAATGAAAAACTGTTTTTT.

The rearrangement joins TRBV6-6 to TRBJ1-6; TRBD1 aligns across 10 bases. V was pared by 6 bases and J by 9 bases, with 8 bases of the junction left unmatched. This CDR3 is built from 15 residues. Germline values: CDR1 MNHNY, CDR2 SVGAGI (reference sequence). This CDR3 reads CASRRSRDRGSPLHF. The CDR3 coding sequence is TGTGCCAGCAGACGATCCCGGGACAGGGGTTCACCCCTCCACTTT.

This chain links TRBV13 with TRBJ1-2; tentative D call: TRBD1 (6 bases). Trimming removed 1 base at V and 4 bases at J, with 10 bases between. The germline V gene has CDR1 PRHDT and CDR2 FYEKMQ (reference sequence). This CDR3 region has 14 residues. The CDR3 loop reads CASSLDTGSYGYTF. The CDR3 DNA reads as TGTGCCAGCAGCTTAGATACAGGGTCCTATGGCTACACCTTC.

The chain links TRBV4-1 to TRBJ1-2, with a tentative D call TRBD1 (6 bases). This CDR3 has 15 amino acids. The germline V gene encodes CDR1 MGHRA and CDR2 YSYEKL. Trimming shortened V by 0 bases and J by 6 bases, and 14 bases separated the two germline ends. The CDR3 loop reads CASSQDRVPGDGYTF. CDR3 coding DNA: TGCGCCAGCAGCCAAGACAGGGTCCCAGGGGATGGCTACACCTTC.

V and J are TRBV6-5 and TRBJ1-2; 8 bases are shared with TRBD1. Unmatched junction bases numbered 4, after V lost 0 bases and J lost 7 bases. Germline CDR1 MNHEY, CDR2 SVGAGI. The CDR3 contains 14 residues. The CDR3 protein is CASSYSKDRVGYTF. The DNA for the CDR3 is TGTGCCAGCAGTTACTCGAAGGACAGGGTTGGCTACACCTTC.

The CDR3 loop is CASTMTGTQPQHF. CDR3 DNA sequence: TGTGCCAGCACCATGACAGGAACTCAGCCCCAGCATTTT. The J gene is TRBJ1-5, the V gene TRBV6-5; D might be TRBD1 (6 bases). V was cut by 7 bases and J by 6 bases, with 13 bases left in between. The CDR3 has 13 residues. In germline, CDR1 is MNHEY, CDR2 SVGAGI.

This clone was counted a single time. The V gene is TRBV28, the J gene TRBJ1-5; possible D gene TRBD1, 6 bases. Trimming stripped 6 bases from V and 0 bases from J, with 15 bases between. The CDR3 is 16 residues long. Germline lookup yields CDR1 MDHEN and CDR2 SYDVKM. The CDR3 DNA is TGTGCCAGCAGCTCCGGACAGTCGGGTAGCAATCAGCCCCAGCATTTT. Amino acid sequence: CASSSGQSGSNQPQHF.

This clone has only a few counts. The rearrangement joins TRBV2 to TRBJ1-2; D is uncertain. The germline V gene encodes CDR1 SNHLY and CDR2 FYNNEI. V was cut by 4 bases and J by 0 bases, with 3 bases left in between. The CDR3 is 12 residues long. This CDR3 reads CASSGPNYGYTF. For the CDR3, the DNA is TGTGCCAGCAGTGGGCCTAACTATGGCTACACCTTC.

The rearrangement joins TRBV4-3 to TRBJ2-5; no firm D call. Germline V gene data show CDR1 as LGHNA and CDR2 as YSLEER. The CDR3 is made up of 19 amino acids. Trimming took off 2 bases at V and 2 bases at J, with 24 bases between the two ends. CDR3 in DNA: TGCGCCAGCAGCCAACCTCCGTTGCGGAGCCTCCCCCATCAAGAGACCCAGTACTTC. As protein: CASSQPPLRSLPHQETQYF.